The 32 T cell receptor beta chains given below trace back to one sample, sequenced in a study of CD8+CD57+ T cells in acquired aplastic anemia. Genomic DNA acted as the template from which TCR beta VDJ combination and CDR3 sequence profiling were carried out. TCRdb reanalysed the reads using MiXCR and keeps one entry per CDR3 protein. The sample contains some 200,000 distinct CDR3 sequences, 48% of which appear only once. An expansion of CD8+CD57+ cells by flow cytometry had been shown in patients chosen for sequencing. The sequenced sample was sorted CD4+, CD8+, or CD8+CD57+ T cells (not recorded which) from PBMCs. The receptors were gathered from a human donor with aplastic anemia.

This clonotype was observed at least ten times. This sequence joins TRBV19 and TRBJ1-2, with D possibly being TRBD1 (5 bases). This CDR3 is 14 amino acids long. Germline loops: CDR1 LNHDA, CDR2 SQIVND (reference sequence). The V gene lost 6 bases and the J gene lost 9 bases, with 20 bases spanning the gap. CDR3 sequence (DNA): TGTGCCAGTAGCCACCTTGGAGGGGAGGCGAGCTACACCTTC. Its protein product is CASSHLGGEASYTF. Filled out from reference TRBV19 and TRBJ1-2, the complete variable domain reads DGGITQSPKYLFRKEGQNVTLSCEQNLNHDAMYWYRQDPGQGLRLIYYSQIVNDFQKGDIAEGYSVSREKKESFPLTVTSAQKNPTAFYLCASSHLGGEASYTFGSGTRLTVV.

The J gene is TRBJ2-2, the V gene TRBV2; 9 nucleotides line up with TRBD1. Trimming removed 4 bases from V and 6 bases from J; junction bases left unmatched: 6. The germline V gene has CDR1 SNHLY and CDR2 FYNNEI. This CDR3 contains 15 residues. The CDR3 is CASSGGTGSPGELFF. CDR3 DNA sequence: TGTGCCAGCAGTGGAGGGACAGGGTCCCCCGGGGAGCTGTTTTTT. The entire variable domain, with the rest obtained from reference TRBV2 and TRBJ2-2, is as follows: EPEVTQTPSHQVTQMGQEVILRCVPISNHLYFYWYRQILGQKVEFLVSFYNNEISEKSEIFDDQFSVERPDGSNFTLKIRSTKLEDSAMYFCASSGGTGSPGELFFGEGSRLTVL.

This clonotype has just a few counts. This chain links TRBV19 with TRBJ2-7, with a possible D match to TRBD2 (7 bases). CDR1 is LNHDA, CDR2 SQIVND, per germline (reference sequence). The CDR3 is made up of 16 amino acids. The V and J ends lost 3 bases and 5 bases respectively, with 20 bases between them. As DNA, the CDR3 is TGTGCCAGTAGTATCCGAACCGGGGGGCGAGGTCACGAGCAGTACTTC. Its translation: CASSIRTGGRGHEQYF.

This clonotype came up many times. The chain couples TRBV6-1 to TRBJ1-2; D remains unclear. Germline-derived CDR1 and CDR2 are MNHNS and SASEGT. V was shortened by 4 bases and J by 5 bases, with 17 bases between the two germline ends. This CDR3 has 15 amino acids. The CDR3 spells CASSVSLPLPYGYTF. Written as DNA, the CDR3 is TGTGCCAGCAGTGTAAGCCTGCCGCTACCTTATGGCTACACCTTC.

This clonotype was recorded at least ten times. The rearrangement links TRBV19 to TRBJ1-5; D gene ambiguous. V gave up 1 base and J gave up 3 bases, with 10 bases separating them. CDR1 is LNHDA and CDR2 is SQIVND in the germline V gene (reference sequence). This CDR3 has 15 amino acids. CDR3 protein: CASSIVGRYNQPQHF. The CDR3 nucleotides are TGTGCCAGTAGTATAGTCGGCAGGTACAATCAGCCCCAGCATTTT.

This clonotype was seen a few times. The rearrangement uses TRBV6-5 and TRBJ1-3, with 7 bases aligning to TRBD1. This CDR3 spans 15 amino acids. Per the germline V gene, CDR1 is MNHEY and CDR2 is SVGAGI. Trimming cost V 0 bases and J 2 bases; bases outside gene matches: 1. CDR3 nucleotides: TGTGCCAGCAGTTACTCGACAGGGACTGGAAACACCATATATTTT. Its translation is CASSYSTGTGNTIYF.

The chain has TRBV30 and TRBJ2-3; 11 nucleotides align to TRBD2. The trim removed 2 bases at V and 3 bases at J, leaving 7 bases unmatched. There are 16 residues in the CDR3. CDR1 is GTSNPN, CDR2 SVGIG, per germline (reference sequence). DNA of the CDR3: TGTGCCTGGAGTCTGACTCTAGCGGGGGGTACAGATACGCAGTATTTT. The encoded protein is CAWSLTLAGGTDTQYF.

The chain has TRBV10-1 and TRBJ2-7; 7 nucleotides line up with TRBD2. The CDR3 runs to 13 residues. CDR1 is WNHNN, CDR2 SYGVQD, per germline (reference sequence). J lost 3 bases, V lost 10 bases, and 9 bases had no gene match. CDR3 sequence: CATLWEGNYEQYF. The CDR3, as DNA: TGCGCCACCTTATGGGAGGGAAACTACGAGCAGTACTTC.

This chain uses TRBV5-1 with TRBJ2-3; D is possibly TRBD2 (5 bases). This CDR3 is 16 amino acids long. Trimming shortened V by 2 bases and J by 0 bases, and 13 bases separated the two germline ends. Germline CDR1 SGHRS, CDR2 YFSETQ. DNA for the CDR3: TGCGCCAGCAGCTTACAGCGGAGACCTAGCACAGATACGCAGTATTTT. Encoded protein: CASSLQRRPSTDTQYF.

The gene calls are TRBV10-2 and TRBJ1-1; D is perhaps TRBD1 (6 bases). Per germline, CDR1 WSHSY and CDR2 SAAADI. The germline V and J ends were trimmed by 6 bases and 4 bases, with 24 bases remaining between them. The CDR3 contains 17 residues. The CDR3 bases are TGCGCCAGCAGCAACTCATTCGCCGGGACAATTGGCACTGAAGCTTTCTTT. This encodes CASSNSFAGTIGTEAFF.

In its sample, this clonotype was seen many times. The DNA of the CDR3 is TGTGCCAGCAGCTTAGCGCGGACAGAGCCAAGAAACATTCAGTACTTC. The encoded protein is CASSLARTEPRNIQYF. The chain combines TRBV7-6 with TRBJ2-4, with TRBD1 as a possible D gene (6 bases). In germline, CDR1 is SGHVS, CDR2 FNYEAQ. V lost 0 bases to trimming and J lost 6 bases, with 15 bases between them. The CDR3 has 16 amino acids.

This clonotype was detected only a few times. The V gene is TRBV7-9, the J gene TRBJ1-2; tentatively, D is TRBD1 (5 bases). V lost 5 bases and J 4 bases, leaving 17 bases between the germline ends. CDR3 length: 15 amino acids. The V gene's germline CDR1 is SEHNR and CDR2 FQNEAQ (reference sequence). The CDR3 bases are TGTGCCAGCAGCCCGGGGACCCCTGGGGTCTATGGCTACACCTTC. This gives the protein CASSPGTPGVYGYTF.

This clonotype was counted between two and nine times. The chain recombines TRBV15 with TRBJ2-7; a weak D match, TRBD2 (5 bases). CDR1 and CDR2 from the germline V gene are LNHNV and YYDKDF (reference sequence). The CDR3 runs to 14 residues. The ends were cut back, 4 bases at V and 0 bases at J, with 10 bases in the middle. The DNA for the CDR3 is TGTGCCACCAGCACCGAGGGTAACTCCTACGAGCAGTACTTC. This sequence encodes CATSTEGNSYEQYF.

The chain is built from TRBV3-1 and TRBJ1-2; D unclear. In germline, CDR1 is LGHDT, CDR2 YNNKEL (reference sequence). The CDR3 sequence is 12 residues long. V lost 1 base, J lost 7 bases, and 7 bases lay in between. In DNA form, the CDR3 reads TGTGCCAGCAGCCAAGTCTCCCTTGGCTACACCTTC. It translates to CASSQVSLGYTF.

This clonotype was recorded many times. The rearrangement links TRBV2 to TRBJ2-2, with 14 bases aligning to TRBD2. V lost 6 bases and J lost 4; bases outside the gene matches: 7. Germline assignment: CDR1 SNHLY and CDR2 FYNNEI. The CDR3 extends over 17 amino acids. The DNA for the CDR3 is TGTGCCAGCAGACCCCTTGGACTAGCGGGAGGCACCGGGGAGCTGTTTTTT. This sequence encodes CASRPLGLAGGTGELFF. Supplemented by reference TRBV2 and TRBJ2-2, the full variable domain reads EPEVTQTPSHQVTQMGQEVILRCVPISNHLYFYWYRQILGQKVEFLVSFYNNEISEKSEIFDDQFSVERPDGSNFTLKIRSTKLEDSAMYFCASRPLGLAGGTGELFFGEGSRLTVL.

J is TRBJ2-7 and V is TRBV2, with 11 bases fitting TRBD1. In germline, CDR1 is SNHLY, CDR2 FYNNEI. J was trimmed by 3 bases and V by 8 bases; bases with no gene match: 6. The CDR3 covers 14 residues. Here the CDR3 reads CASGTGQGVYEQYF. In DNA form, the CDR3 reads TGTGCCAGCGGTACGGGACAGGGGGTCTACGAGCAGTACTTC.

The chain uses TRBV20-1 and TRBJ1-2; 8 bases are shared with TRBD1. Germline V gives CDR1 DFQATT, CDR2 SNEGSKA (reference sequence). The V and J ends lost 7 bases and 5 bases, in that order; junction bases with no gene match: 9. The CDR3 sequence is 13 residues long. Here the CDR3 reads CSVPGGAGYGYTF. CDR3 coding DNA: TGCAGTGTCCCAGGGGGCGCGGGGTATGGCTACACCTTC.

This clonotype has a count of ten or more. The rearrangement links TRBV6-2 or TRBV6-3 to TRBJ2-3; 7 bases are a match to TRBD2. The germline gives CDR1 MNHEY, CDR2 SVGEGT. V lost 2 bases, J lost 1 base, and 9 bases stayed unmatched. The CDR3 loop spans 17 amino acids. The CDR3 region has the DNA TGTGCCAGCAGTTACACCTGGGTCGCGGGGGGCACAGATACGCAGTATTTT. Translation gives CASSYTWVAGGTDTQYF.

This clonotype has ten or more counts. The chain combines TRBV7-9 with TRBJ2-7, with D perhaps TRBD2 (7 bases). The CDR3 loop spans 14 amino acids. Germline V CDR1 and CDR2: SEHNR, FQNEAQ (reference sequence). V was pared by 1 base and J by 6 bases, with 13 bases between. CDR3 residues: CASSLGAGEGEQYF. CDR3 coding DNA: TGTGCCAGCAGCTTAGGTGCAGGGGAGGGCGAGCAGTACTTC. The entire variable domain, with the rest obtained from reference TRBV7-9 and TRBJ2-7, is as follows: DTGVSQNPRHKITKRGQNVTFRCDPISEHNRLYWYRQTLGQGPEFLTYFQNEAQLEKSRLLSDRFSAERPKGSFSTLEIQRTEQGDSAMYLCASSLGAGEGEQYFGPGTRLTVT.

Details on this clonotype: One base away lies a much larger clone, so this may be a sequencing read error. This rearrangement joins TRBV28 to TRBJ1-5; D ambiguous. This CDR3 is 14 amino acids long. Germline V gives CDR1 MDHEN, CDR2 SYDVKM. Trimming took off 2 bases at V and 3 bases at J, with 8 bases between the two ends. The CDR3 DNA reads as TGTGCCAGCAGTTTAGGCGGTGTCAATCAGCCCCAGCATTTT. It codes for CASSLGGVNQPQHF.

In this sample, this clonotype turned up a few times. This rearrangement joins TRBV15 to TRBJ2-5; TRBD2 matches at 13 bases. The V segment lost 3 bases and the J segment 5 bases; nucleotides outside the gene matches: 6. The CDR3 loop spans 16 amino acids. CDR1 is LNHNV, CDR2 YYDKDF, per germline (reference sequence). CDR3 sequence reads: CATSRLLAGGFETQYF. The CDR3 DNA sequence: TGTGCCACCAGCAGGTTACTAGCGGGGGGGTTTGAGACCCAGTACTTC.

This clonotype was observed many times. The J gene is TRBJ1-5, the V gene TRBV20-1; weak D call: TRBD1 (5 bases). The CDR3 runs 17 residues. Germline V lookup: CDR1 DFQATT, CDR2 SNEGSKA (reference sequence). Trimming removed 2 bases at V and 5 bases at J, with 22 bases between. DNA of the CDR3: TGCAGTGCTAGATTTGGAAATAACCGGGACTCCGATCAGCCCCAGCATTTT. Protein sequence: CSARFGNNRDSDQPQHF.

The chain carries TRBV5-5 and TRBJ2-4; a possible D gene is TRBD1 (6 bases). In germline, CDR1 is SGHKS, CDR2 YYEKEE (reference sequence). The CDR3 runs to 16 residues. The V and J ends lost 0 bases and 1 base respectively, with 11 bases between them. CDR3 loop: CASSLDGGMAKNIQYF. The CDR3 DNA sequence: TGTGCCAGCAGCTTGGATGGGGGCATGGCCAAAAACATTCAGTACTTC.

This clonotype showed up many times. V is TRBV7-2 and J is TRBJ2-1; D might be TRBD2 (5 bases). V was trimmed by 7 bases and J by 9 bases, leaving 22 bases between them. Germline CDR1 SGHTA, CDR2 FQGNSA. The CDR3 contains 15 residues. The CDR3 region has the DNA TGTGCCAGCACCACGGGGTTTCGGCAATTAGGTGAGCAGTTCTTC. This gives the protein CASTTGFRQLGEQFF.

In this sample, this clonotype turned up many times. V and J are TRBV10-3 and TRBJ2-1, with 10 bases lining up with TRBD2. Per the germline V gene, CDR1 is ENHRY and CDR2 is SYGVKD. Trimming at V came to 7 bases and at J to 6 bases, leaving 9 bases not matched to a gene. The CDR3 is 15 residues long. CDR3 nucleotides: TGTGCCATCACACCCCAGCGGGAGGGGGGCAATGAGCAGTTCTTC. Translating gives CAITPQREGGNEQFF.

This clonotype was seen ten or more times. The chain uses TRBV6-1 and TRBJ1-1; 8 nucleotides match TRBD1. The trim removed 4 bases at V and 4 bases at J, leaving 8 bases unmatched. CDR1 and CDR2 from the germline V gene are MNHNS and SASEGT. The CDR3 length is 15 residues. The CDR3 loop reads CASSAVHRGTTEAFF. CDR3 DNA: TGTGCCAGCAGTGCGGTCCACAGGGGGACCACTGAAGCTTTCTTT.

CDR3 in DNA: TGCAGCTTAGTTCCGGGGCCTGGCTACACCTTC. It translates to CSLVPGPGYTF. This rearrangement joins TRBV29-1 to TRBJ1-2; D might be TRBD1 (5 bases). Germline V gene data show CDR1 as SQVTM and CDR2 as ANQGSEA. The CDR3 loop spans 11 amino acids. V was shortened by 8 bases and J by 7 bases, with 14 bases between the two germline ends.

The V call is TRBV7-9, the J call TRBJ1-1; D perhaps matches TRBD1 (5 bases). V lost 4 bases and J lost 7, with 13 bases in between. The CDR3 contains 13 residues. CDR1 SEHNR and CDR2 FQNEAQ come from the germline V gene (reference sequence). CDR3 in amino acids: CASSSSGPREAFF. As DNA, the CDR3 is TGTGCCAGCAGCTCCTCGGGGCCCCGTGAAGCTTTCTTT.

This clonotype came up once. The chain joins TRBV11-1 to TRBJ1-2; maybe TRBD1 (6 bases). This CDR3 region has 16 residues. Germline CDR1 is SGHAT and CDR2 is FQDESV (reference sequence). Trimming took 4 bases from V and 2 from J, leaving 17 bases between them. Here the CDR3 DNA reads TGTGCCAGCAGCTCCCCGCGGGGGGGCGCCAACTATGGCTACACCTTC. This encodes CASSSPRGGANYGYTF.

The CDR3 nucleotides read TGTGCCACCAAGGACATGCCCTCCCTTGCAACTAATGAAAAACTGTTTTTT. Translation: CATKDMPSLATNEKLFF. V gene TRBV24-1 combines with J gene TRBJ1-4, with a possible D match to TRBD1 (5 bases). This CDR3 is 17 amino acids long. The V gene's germline CDR1 is KGHDR and CDR2 SFDVKD. V was clipped by 8 bases and J by 0 bases, with 18 bases between them.

Concerning this clonotype: A read error may produce the germline difference seen at one junction end. The CDR3 loop reads CASSLEGRYNEQFF. The CDR3 nucleotides read TGCGCCAGCAGCTTGGAGGGCAGATACAATGAGCAGTTCTTC. V gene TRBV6-1 combines with J gene TRBJ2-1; perhaps TRBD2 as D (6 bases). Germline loops: CDR1 MNHNS, CDR2 SASEGT. This CDR3 spans 14 amino acids.

This clonotype has more than one count but fewer than ten. V gene TRBV19 combines with J gene TRBJ2-7, with D unresolved. The CDR3 runs to 14 residues. With 3 bases removed from V and 1 base from J, the gap between germline ends came to 10 bases. Germline loops: CDR1 LNHDA, CDR2 SQIVND (reference sequence). The CDR3, as DNA: TGTGCCAGTAGTATGGGCAGCAATTCCTACGAGCAGTACTTC. It encodes CASSMGSNSYEQYF.